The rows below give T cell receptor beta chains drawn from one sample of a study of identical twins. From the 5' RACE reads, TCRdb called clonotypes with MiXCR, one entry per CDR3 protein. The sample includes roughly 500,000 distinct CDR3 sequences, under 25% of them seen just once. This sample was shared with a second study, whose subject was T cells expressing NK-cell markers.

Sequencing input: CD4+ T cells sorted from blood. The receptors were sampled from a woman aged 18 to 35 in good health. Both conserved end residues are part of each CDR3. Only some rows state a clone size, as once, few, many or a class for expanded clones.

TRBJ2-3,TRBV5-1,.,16,CASPAQLAESTDTQYF
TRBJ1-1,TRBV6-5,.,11,CASGLGPVAFF
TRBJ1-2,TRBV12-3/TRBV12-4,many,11,CASSSASGYTF
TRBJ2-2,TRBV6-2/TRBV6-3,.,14,CASSDNRIFGELFF
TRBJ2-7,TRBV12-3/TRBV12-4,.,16,CASSPTGTPDGGEQYF
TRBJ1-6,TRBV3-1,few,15,CASSQSGTGVSPLHF
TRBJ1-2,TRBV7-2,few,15,CASSLGVAANYGYTF
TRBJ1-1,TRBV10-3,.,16,CAISTGTGRENTEAFF
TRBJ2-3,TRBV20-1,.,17,CSASVTRGSLSPDTQYF
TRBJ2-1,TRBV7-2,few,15,CASSFQGINYNEQFF
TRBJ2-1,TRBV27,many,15,CASSLSRTAYNEQFF
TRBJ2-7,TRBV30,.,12,CAWSRDYHEQYF
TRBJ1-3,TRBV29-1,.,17,CSVSGTFGRRSGNTIYF
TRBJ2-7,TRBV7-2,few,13,CASSQTPYYEQYF
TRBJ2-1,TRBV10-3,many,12,CAITGGSNEQFF
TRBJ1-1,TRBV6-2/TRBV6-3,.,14,CASSRTGDFAEAFF
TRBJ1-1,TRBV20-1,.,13,CSASRGLGTEAFF
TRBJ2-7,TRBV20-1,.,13,CSARPHSSYEQYF
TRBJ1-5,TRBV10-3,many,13,CAISESGDKPQHF
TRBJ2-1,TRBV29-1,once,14,CSVDARGTNNEQFF
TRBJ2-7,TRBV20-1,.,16,CSARSSGSYRSYEQYF
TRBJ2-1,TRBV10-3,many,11,CAISVYNEQFF
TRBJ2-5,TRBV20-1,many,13,CSARLAGVETQYF
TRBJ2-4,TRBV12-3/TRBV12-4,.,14,CASSLTIAKNIQYF
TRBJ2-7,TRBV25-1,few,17,CASSERTSGLLSYEQYF
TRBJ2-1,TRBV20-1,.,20,CSARGGGWWERGQYRNEQFF
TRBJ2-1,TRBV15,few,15,CATSSLSGRAHEQFF
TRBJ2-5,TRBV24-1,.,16,CATSDPTSGKQETQYF
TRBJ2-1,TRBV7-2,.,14,CASSPPVGPHEQFF
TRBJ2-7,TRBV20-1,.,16,CSASLPTGQGAYEQYF
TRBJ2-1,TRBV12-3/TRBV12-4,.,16,CASSLRASGRGGEQFF
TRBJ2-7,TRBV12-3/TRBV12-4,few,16,CATLRASGRFRYEQYF
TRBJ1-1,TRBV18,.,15,CASSPSGGVGTEAFF
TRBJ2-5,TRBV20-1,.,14,CSADPGRRQETQYF
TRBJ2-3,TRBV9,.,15,CASRGGTGVTDTQYF
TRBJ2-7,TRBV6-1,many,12,CASSGGSYEQYF
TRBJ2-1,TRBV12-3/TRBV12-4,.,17,CASSLTPGLFIDNEQFF
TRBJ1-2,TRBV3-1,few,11,CASSQLGGYTF
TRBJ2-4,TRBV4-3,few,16,CASSQDPGTPKNIQYF
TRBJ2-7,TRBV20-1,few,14,CSARSSGLLGEQYF
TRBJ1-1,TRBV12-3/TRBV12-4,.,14,CASSPLDRGTEAFF
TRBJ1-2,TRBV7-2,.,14,CASSPPRGVYGYTF
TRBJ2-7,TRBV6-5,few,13,CASSYRQRYEQYF